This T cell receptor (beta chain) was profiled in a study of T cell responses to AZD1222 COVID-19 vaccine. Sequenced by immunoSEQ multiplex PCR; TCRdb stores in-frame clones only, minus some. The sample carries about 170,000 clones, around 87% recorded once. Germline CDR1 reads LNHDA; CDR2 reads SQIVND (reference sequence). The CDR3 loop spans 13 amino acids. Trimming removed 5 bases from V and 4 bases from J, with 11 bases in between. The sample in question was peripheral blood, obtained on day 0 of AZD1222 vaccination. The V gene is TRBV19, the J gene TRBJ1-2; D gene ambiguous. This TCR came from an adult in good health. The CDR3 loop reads CASSFVTLYGYTF. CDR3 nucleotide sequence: TGTGCCAGTAGTTTCGTAACCCTCTATGGCTACACCTTC.